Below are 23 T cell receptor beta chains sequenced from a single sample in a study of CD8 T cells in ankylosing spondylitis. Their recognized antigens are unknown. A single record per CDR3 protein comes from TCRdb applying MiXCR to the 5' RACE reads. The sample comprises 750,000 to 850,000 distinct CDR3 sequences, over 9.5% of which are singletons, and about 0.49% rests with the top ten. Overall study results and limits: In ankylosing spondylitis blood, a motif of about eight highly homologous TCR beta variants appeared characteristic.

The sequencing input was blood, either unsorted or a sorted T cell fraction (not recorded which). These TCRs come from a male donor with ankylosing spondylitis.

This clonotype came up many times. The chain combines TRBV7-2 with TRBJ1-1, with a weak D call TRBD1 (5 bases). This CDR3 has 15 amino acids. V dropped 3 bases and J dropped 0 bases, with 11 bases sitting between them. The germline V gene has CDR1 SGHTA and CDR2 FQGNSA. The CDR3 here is CASSFGAGMNTEAFF. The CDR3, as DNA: TGTGCCAGCAGCTTTGGGGCAGGCATGAACACTGAAGCTTTCTTT.

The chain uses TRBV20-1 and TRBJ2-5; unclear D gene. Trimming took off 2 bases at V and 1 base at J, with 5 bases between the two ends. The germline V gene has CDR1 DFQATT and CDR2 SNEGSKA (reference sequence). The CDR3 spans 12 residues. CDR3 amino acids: CSARKAQETQYF. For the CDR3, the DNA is TGCAGTGCTAGAAAAGCCCAAGAGACCCAGTACTTC.

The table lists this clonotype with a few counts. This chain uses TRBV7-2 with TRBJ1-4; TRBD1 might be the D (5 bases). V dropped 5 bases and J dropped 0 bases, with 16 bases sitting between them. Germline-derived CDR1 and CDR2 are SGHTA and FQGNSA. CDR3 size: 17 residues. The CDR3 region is CASSTTFVGATNEKLFF. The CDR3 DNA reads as TGTGCCAGCAGCACGACCTTTGTGGGGGCAACTAATGAAAAACTGTTTTTT.

In DNA, the CDR3 is TGCGCCAGCAGCCGGGCACCGATGAACACTGAAGCTTTCTTT. Translation gives CASSRAPMNTEAFF. The chain carries TRBV4-3 and TRBJ1-1; D ambiguous. CDR1 is LGHNA, CDR2 YSLEER, per germline. The V gene lost 4 bases and the J gene lost 0 bases, with 9 bases spanning the gap. This CDR3 contains 14 residues.

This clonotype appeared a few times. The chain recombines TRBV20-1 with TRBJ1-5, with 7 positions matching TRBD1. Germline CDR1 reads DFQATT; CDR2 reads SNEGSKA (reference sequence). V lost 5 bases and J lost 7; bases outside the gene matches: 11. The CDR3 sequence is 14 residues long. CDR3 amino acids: CSAQDRVTRQPQHF. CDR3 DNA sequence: TGCAGTGCTCAAGACAGGGTAACTCGGCAGCCCCAGCATTTT.

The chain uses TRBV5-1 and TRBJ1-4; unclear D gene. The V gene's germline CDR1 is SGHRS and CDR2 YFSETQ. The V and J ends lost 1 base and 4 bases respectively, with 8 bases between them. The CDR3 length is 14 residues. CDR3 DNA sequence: TGCGCCAGCAGCTTGTCACAGATTAATGAAAAACTGTTTTTT. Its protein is CASSLSQINEKLFF.

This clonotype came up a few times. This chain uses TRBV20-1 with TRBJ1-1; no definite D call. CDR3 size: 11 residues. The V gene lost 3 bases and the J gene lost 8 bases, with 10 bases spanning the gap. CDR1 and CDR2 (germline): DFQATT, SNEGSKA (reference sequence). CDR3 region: CSARAQREAFF. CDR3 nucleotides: TGCAGTGCTAGGGCGCAGAGAGAAGCTTTCTTT.

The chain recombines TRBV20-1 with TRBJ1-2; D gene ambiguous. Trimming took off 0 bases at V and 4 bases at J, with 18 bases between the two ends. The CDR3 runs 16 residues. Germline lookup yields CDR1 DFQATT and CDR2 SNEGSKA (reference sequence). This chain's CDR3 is CSARDPAAADLYGYTF. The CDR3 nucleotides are TGCAGTGCTAGAGATCCGGCAGCAGCCGATCTCTATGGCTACACCTTC.

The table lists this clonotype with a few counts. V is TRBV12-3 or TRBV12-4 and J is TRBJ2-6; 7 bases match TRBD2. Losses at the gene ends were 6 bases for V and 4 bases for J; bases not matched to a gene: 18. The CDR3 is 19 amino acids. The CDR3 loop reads CASRTPSGGRPSGANVLTF. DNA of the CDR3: TGTGCCAGCAGGACCCCTTCGGGCGGGAGACCCTCGGGGGCCAACGTCCTGACTTTC.

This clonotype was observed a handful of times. CDR3 DNA: TGCGCCAGCAGGCAAGGACAGGGCGGGGAGCAGTACTTC. Translated, it gives CASRQGQGGEQYF. J is TRBJ2-7 and V is TRBV10-1; 8 positions match TRBD1. Germline loops: CDR1 WNHNN, CDR2 SYGVQD (reference sequence). This CDR3 region has 13 residues. The V and J ends lost 6 bases and 7 bases, in that order; junction bases with no gene match: 8.

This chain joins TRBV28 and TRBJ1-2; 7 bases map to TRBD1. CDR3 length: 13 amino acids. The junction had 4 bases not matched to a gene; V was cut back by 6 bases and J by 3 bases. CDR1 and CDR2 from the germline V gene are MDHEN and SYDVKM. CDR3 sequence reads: CASRRTGDYGYTF. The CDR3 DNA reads TGTGCCAGCAGACGGACAGGAGACTATGGCTACACCTTC.

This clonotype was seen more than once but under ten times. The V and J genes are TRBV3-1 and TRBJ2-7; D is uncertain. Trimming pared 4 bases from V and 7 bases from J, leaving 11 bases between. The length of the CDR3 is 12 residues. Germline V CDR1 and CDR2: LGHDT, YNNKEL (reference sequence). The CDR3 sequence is CASSRGPGEQYF. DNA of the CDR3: TGTGCCAGCAGCCGTGGTCCCGGTGAGCAGTACTTC.

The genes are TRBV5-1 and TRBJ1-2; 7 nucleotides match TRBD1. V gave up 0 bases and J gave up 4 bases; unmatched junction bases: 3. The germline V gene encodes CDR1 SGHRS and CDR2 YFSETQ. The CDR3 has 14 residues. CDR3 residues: CASSLAQGTYGYTF. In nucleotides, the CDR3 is TGCGCCAGCAGCTTGGCACAGGGGACCTATGGCTACACCTTC.

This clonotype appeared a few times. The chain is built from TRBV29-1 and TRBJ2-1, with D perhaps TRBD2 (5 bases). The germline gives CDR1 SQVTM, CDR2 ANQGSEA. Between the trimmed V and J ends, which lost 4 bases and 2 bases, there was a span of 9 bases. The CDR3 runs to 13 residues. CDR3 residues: CSVVRVAYNEQFF. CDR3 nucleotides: TGCAGCGTTGTGCGGGTAGCCTACAATGAGCAGTTCTTC.

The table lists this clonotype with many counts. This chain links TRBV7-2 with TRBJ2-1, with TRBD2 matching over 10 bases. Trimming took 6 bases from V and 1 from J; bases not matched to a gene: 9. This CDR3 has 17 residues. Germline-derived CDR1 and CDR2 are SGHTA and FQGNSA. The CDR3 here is CASRPQTSGDSYNEQFF. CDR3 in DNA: TGTGCCAGCAGACCTCAAACTAGCGGGGATTCCTACAATGAGCAGTTCTTC.

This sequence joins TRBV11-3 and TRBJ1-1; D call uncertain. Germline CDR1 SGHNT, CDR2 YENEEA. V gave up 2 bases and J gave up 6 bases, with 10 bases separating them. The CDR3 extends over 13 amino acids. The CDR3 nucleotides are TGTGCCAGCAGCTTAATGGCCGGGGCTGAAGCTTTCTTT. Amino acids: CASSLMAGAEAFF.

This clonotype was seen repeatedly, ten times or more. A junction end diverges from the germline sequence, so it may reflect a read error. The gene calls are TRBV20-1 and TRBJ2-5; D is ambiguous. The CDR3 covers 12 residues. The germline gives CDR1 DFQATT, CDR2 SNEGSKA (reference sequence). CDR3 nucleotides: TGCAGTGCTAGCCATCTCCAAGCGACCCAGTACTTC. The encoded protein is CSASHLQATQYF.

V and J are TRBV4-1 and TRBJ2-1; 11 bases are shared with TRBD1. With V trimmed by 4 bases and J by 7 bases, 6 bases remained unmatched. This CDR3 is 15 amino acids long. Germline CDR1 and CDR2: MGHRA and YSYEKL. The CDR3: CASSPRDRGINEQFF. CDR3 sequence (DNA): TGCGCCAGCAGCCCCCGGGACAGGGGGATTAATGAGCAGTTCTTC.

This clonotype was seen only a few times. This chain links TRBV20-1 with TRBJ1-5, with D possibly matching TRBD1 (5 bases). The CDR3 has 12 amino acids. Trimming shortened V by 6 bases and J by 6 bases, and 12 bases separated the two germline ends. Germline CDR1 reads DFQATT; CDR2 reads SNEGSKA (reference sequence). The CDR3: CSAHGGVQPQHF. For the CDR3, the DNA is TGCAGTGCACACGGAGGGGTTCAGCCCCAGCATTTT.

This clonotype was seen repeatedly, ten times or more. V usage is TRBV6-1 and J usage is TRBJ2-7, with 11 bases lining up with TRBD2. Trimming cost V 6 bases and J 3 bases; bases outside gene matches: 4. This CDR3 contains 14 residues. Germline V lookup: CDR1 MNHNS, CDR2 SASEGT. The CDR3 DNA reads TGTGCCAGCAGGCGACTAGCGGGGAACTACGAGCAGTACTTC. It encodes CASRRLAGNYEQYF.

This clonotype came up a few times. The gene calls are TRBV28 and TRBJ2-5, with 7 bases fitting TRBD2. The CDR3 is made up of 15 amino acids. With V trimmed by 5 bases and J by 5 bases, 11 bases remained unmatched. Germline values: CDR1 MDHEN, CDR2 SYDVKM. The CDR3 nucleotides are TGTGCCAGCAGTCCCCCACGCGGGAGCGGGGAGACCCAGTACTTC. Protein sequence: CASSPPRGSGETQYF.

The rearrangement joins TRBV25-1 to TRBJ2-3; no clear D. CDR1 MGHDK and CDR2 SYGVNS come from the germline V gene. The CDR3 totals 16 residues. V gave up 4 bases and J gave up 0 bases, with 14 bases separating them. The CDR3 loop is CASSASSGTSTDTQYF. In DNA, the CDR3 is TGTGCCAGCAGTGCTTCATCCGGAACTAGCACAGATACGCAGTATTTT. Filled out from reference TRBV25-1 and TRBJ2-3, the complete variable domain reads EADIYQTPRYLVIGTGKKITLECSQTMGHDKMYWYQQDPGMELHLIHYSYGVNSTEKGDLSSESTVSRIRTEHFPLTLESARPSHTSQYLCASSASSGTSTDTQYFGPGTRLTVL.

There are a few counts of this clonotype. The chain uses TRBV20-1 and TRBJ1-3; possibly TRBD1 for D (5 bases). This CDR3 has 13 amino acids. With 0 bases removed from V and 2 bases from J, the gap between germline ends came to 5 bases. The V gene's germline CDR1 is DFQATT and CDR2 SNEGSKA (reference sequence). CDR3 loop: CSARDRAGNTIYF. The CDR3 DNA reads TGCAGTGCTAGAGACAGGGCTGGAAACACCATATATTTT.